This T cell receptor (beta chain) emerged from a study of regulatory T cells in long-lasting Graves disease (dated by TCRdb to the early 2020s). A note on the overall study: Antithyroid drugs had been taken for less than 3 months by newly diagnosed Graves' disease patients. Persistent Graves' disease patients were compared with newly diagnosed Graves' disease patients by peripheral blood TCR sequencing and RNA sequencing. The study was registered as a clinical trial and conducted in China. TCR sequencing covered some 13 persistent and around 20 newly diagnosed Graves' disease patients, 33 samples in total.

The investigation overall reported the following: Persistent patients shared more public clonotypes among themselves (over 2,500) than newly diagnosed patients did (nearly 1,000). Because the primary lesion, thyroid tissue, could not be accessed, the study looked at peripheral blood alone. The authors noted that the small sample size was a limitation that may lower accuracy. Persistent Graves' disease patients showed lower TCR Shannon entropy and fewer highly expanded clones than newly diagnosed patients, suggesting clonal expansion. TRBV28, TRBJ1-2 and TRBJ2-5 were preferentially used in persistent disease, while TRBV20-1 and TRBJ2-1 were favored in newly diagnosed disease. Sequencing and analysis were limited to the TCR beta chain.

The time point label, read with the paper, signifies: newly diagnosed GD, antithyroid drugs for less than 3 months. RNA was extracted from PBMCs in TRIzol for both TCR sequencing and RNA sequencing. The diagnosis of Graves' disease followed American Thyroid Association guidelines. Recruitment of patients was carried out at an endocrinology department in Xi'an, China. Each patient gave 8.5 to 9.5 milliliters of peripheral blood, collected in an EDTA anticoagulant tube. Ficoll Paque Plus density gradient separation was used to isolate PBMCs, and no further T cell sorting was performed. RNA quality was checked with an Agilent 2100 Bioanalyzer and agarose gel, and concentration with a NanoDrop 2000. Library preparation used multiplex PCR. Reads for this sample came from an Illumina HiSeq 4000. TCR beta libraries were built with iRepertoire HTBI primers and Arm-PCR amplification of CDR3 regions. Before sequencing, the PCR products underwent gel purification. The authors' analysis ran thus. Gene usage analysis of CDR3 amino acid clonotypes relied on the approximately 60 TRBV and around 14 TRBJ segments identified across samples. Filtered high-quality paired reads were merged into contigs using COPE and FqMerger. BLAST was used to align contigs to IMGT TRBV, TRBD and TRBJ reference genes, with CDR3 defined following IMGT. Highly expanded clones were defined as clonotypes with a frequency above 0.1%. Shannon entropy was used to measure repertoire diversity, and the Gini coefficient was used to measure V-J evenness. Clonotypes shared by more than one individual were considered public. Using fastp trimming at Q25 and MiXCR clonotype assembly, TCRdb reanalyzed the public sequencing data and kept in-frame beta chains. Merged by CDR3 protein, the rows form single entries marked with the most common genes and DNA. In this record, the V and J calls reflect TCRdb's handling and not the investigators' own analysis. The sample table shows approximately 300,000 distinct CDR3 sequences, and about 18% are seen once. Together, the top ten hold less than 40% of the sample.

On this clonotype itself: Its specific antigen is unknown. Nothing much larger sits one base from this clone, and base qualities are not available.

V is shortened by 2 bases, J by 0 bases, and the region joining them spans 14 bases. Its CDR3 holds 17 amino acids, cysteine through phenylalanine. Kept here is only the CDR3 DNA, which spans 51 bases and is read in frame from base 1. CDR1 SGHAT and CDR2 FQNNGV are derived from the germline V gene. The source material was peripheral blood mononuclear cells (PBMCs), sampled at new diagnosis, from a patient treated with antithyroid drugs. The clonotype originates from a female donor with Graves disease. This chain is built from TRBV11-2 and TRBJ1-3, with the D gene call left open. In nucleotides, the sequence is TGTGCCAGCAGCTTAATGGAGACATCACTCTCTGGAAACACCATATATTTT. Its protein reads: CASSLMETSLSGNTIYF.